The rows below give T cell receptor beta chains drawn from one sample of a study of blood T cells in healthy people across ages. From the 5' RACE reads, TCRdb called clonotypes with MiXCR, one entry per CDR3 protein. The sample records about 970,000 distinct CDR3 sequences, 51% being singletons. Input material: blood. The receptors shown here come from a woman aged 55-70 years in good health. The CDR3 runs from the conserved cysteine through the conserved F or W. D genes are given only for firm matches. Where a row states a size, it is once, few, many or the class of an expanded clone; other rows omit it.

j_gene: TRBJ1-1
d_gene: .
abundance: few
v_gene: TRBV5-1
CDR3aa: CASSLKDNPEAFF
CDR3nt: TGCGCCAGCAGCTTGAAGGATAACCCTGAAGCTTTCTTT

j_gene: TRBJ2-3
d_gene: TRBD2
abundance: .
v_gene: TRBV10-2
CDR3aa: CASSTSRLAGGTDTQYF
CDR3nt: TGCGCCAGCAGTACCTCAAGACTAGCGGGGGGCACAGATACGCAGTATTTT

j_gene: TRBJ2-5
d_gene: .
abundance: few
v_gene: TRBV21-1
CDR3aa: CASSRAKGRGSLQETQYF
CDR3nt: TGTGCCAGCTCCCGAGCAAAGGGTCGAGGGAGTCTACAAGAGACCCAGTACTTC

j_gene: TRBJ2-6
d_gene: TRBD1
abundance: .
v_gene: TRBV28
CDR3aa: CASKWAGTGGSGANVLTF
CDR3nt: TGTGCCAGCAAATGGGCCGGGACAGGGGGATCCGGGGCCAACGTCCTGACTTTC

j_gene: TRBJ1-2
d_gene: .
abundance: few
v_gene: TRBV20-1
CDR3aa: CSADDRIYGYTF
CDR3nt: TGCAGTGCGGACGACAGAATCTATGGCTACACCTTC

j_gene: TRBJ2-6
d_gene: .
abundance: .
v_gene: TRBV28
CDR3aa: CASTRRRASGANVLTF
CDR3nt: TGTGCCAGCACCCGAAGGCGAGCCTCTGGGGCCAACGTCCTGACTTTC

j_gene: TRBJ2-2
d_gene: .
abundance: .
v_gene: TRBV5-1
CDR3aa: CASSQTNSNTGELFF
CDR3nt: TGCGCCAGCAGCCAGACCAACTCAAACACCGGGGAGCTGTTTTTT

j_gene: TRBJ2-1
d_gene: .
abundance: .
v_gene: TRBV5-5
CDR3aa: CASSRRDDYKEQFF
CDR3nt: TGTGCCAGCAGCAGACGGGACGACTACAAGGAGCAGTTCTTC

j_gene: TRBJ2-3
d_gene: .
abundance: .
v_gene: TRBV6-1
CDR3aa: CASRRDSRDLGADTQYF
CDR3nt: TGTGCCAGCAGGCGGGACAGCCGGGATTTAGGGGCAGATACGCAGTATTTT

j_gene: TRBJ2-1
d_gene: .
abundance: .
v_gene: TRBV12-3/TRBV12-4
CDR3aa: CASSLKAEANNEQFF
CDR3nt: TGTGCCAGCAGTTTAAAAGCGGAAGCTAACAATGAGCAGTTCTTC

j_gene: TRBJ2-5
d_gene: .
abundance: many
v_gene: TRBV29-1
CDR3aa: CSVPPDNQETQYF
CDR3nt: TGCAGCGTCCCCCCCGACAACCAAGAGACCCAGTACTTC

j_gene: TRBJ2-1
d_gene: TRBD2
abundance: few
v_gene: TRBV4-3
CDR3aa: CASSQDLTLAGGPSYNEQFF
CDR3nt: TGCGCCAGCAGCCAAGATTTGACGCTAGCGGGAGGGCCGTCCTACAATGAGCAGTTCTTC

j_gene: TRBJ2-5
d_gene: .
abundance: .
v_gene: TRBV14
CDR3aa: CASSRQFALSNVRTQYF
CDR3nt: TGTGCCAGCAGCCGACAGTTTGCGCTCTCGAACGTCAGGACCCAGTACTTC

j_gene: TRBJ2-1
d_gene: .
abundance: .
v_gene: TRBV11-2
CDR3aa: CASSSKMGGRSYNEQFF
CDR3nt: TGTGCCAGCAGCTCCAAAATGGGGGGACGCTCCTACAATGAGCAGTTCTTC

j_gene: TRBJ2-1
d_gene: TRBD2
abundance: .
v_gene: TRBV4-1
CDR3aa: CASSQAKRTSIGGQFF
CDR3nt: TGCGCCAGCAGCCAGGCGAAGAGGACTAGCATCGGTGGGCAGTTCTTC

j_gene: TRBJ1-4
d_gene: TRBD1
abundance: .
v_gene: TRBV29-1
CDR3aa: CSVETGAYEKLFF
CDR3nt: TGCAGCGTTGAGACAGGGGCTTATGAAAAACTGTTTTTT

j_gene: TRBJ1-2
d_gene: TRBD1
abundance: few
v_gene: TRBV4-3
CDR3aa: CASSQDIGQGDGYTF
CDR3nt: TGCGCCAGCAGCCAAGATATAGGACAGGGAGATGGCTACACCTTC

j_gene: TRBJ1-5
d_gene: TRBD1
abundance: .
v_gene: TRBV28
CDR3aa: CASSLSQQGTRPQHF
CDR3nt: TGTGCCAGCAGTTTATCCCAACAGGGGACTCGGCCCCAGCATTTT

j_gene: TRBJ1-6
d_gene: TRBD1
abundance: .
v_gene: TRBV6-5
CDR3aa: CASSVGQIDSPLHF
CDR3nt: TGTGCCAGCAGTGTGGGACAGATCGATTCACCCCTCCACTTT

j_gene: TRBJ2-7
d_gene: .
abundance: few
v_gene: TRBV4-2
CDR3aa: CASSQGVAEPYNEQYF
CDR3nt: TGTGCCAGCAGCCAAGGGGTAGCGGAACCCTACAATGAGCAGTACTTC

j_gene: TRBJ2-7
d_gene: .
abundance: many
v_gene: TRBV30
CDR3aa: CAWSVRYRDEQYF
CDR3nt: TGTGCCTGGAGTGTACGCTACCGGGACGAGCAGTACTTC

j_gene: TRBJ2-5
d_gene: .
abundance: .
v_gene: TRBV7-3
CDR3aa: CASSLSGVETQYF
CDR3nt: TGTGCCAGCAGCTTGTCGGGGGTGGAGACCCAGTACTTC

j_gene: TRBJ2-2
d_gene: .
abundance: .
v_gene: TRBV11-2
CDR3aa: CASSLVSPGELFF
CDR3nt: TGTGCCAGCAGCTTAGTGAGTCCCGGGGAGCTGTTTTTT

j_gene: TRBJ1-5
d_gene: TRBD1
abundance: .
v_gene: TRBV27
CDR3aa: CASSPTLYLGQGHQPQHF
CDR3nt: TGTGCCAGCAGCCCTACCCTTTACCTTGGACAGGGACATCAGCCCCAGCATTTT

j_gene: TRBJ1-4
d_gene: .
abundance: .
v_gene: TRBV4-1
CDR3aa: CASSQDWTEPATNEKLFF
CDR3nt: TGCGCCAGCAGCCAAGACTGGACAGAACCTGCAACTAATGAAAAACTGTTTTTT

j_gene: TRBJ1-5
d_gene: .
abundance: .
v_gene: TRBV7-2
CDR3aa: CASSLHVQSFGQPQHF
CDR3nt: TGTGCCAGCAGCTTACATGTCCAGTCTTTCGGTCAGCCCCAGCATTTT

j_gene: TRBJ2-3
d_gene: .
abundance: .
v_gene: TRBV5-8
CDR3aa: CASITLRTDTQYF
CDR3nt: TGTGCCAGCATTACTCTCCGAACAGATACGCAGTATTTT

j_gene: TRBJ2-7
d_gene: .
abundance: few
v_gene: TRBV5-5
CDR3aa: CASSLGYSRNYEQYF
CDR3nt: TGTGCCAGCAGCTTGGGGTACTCCAGAAACTACGAGCAGTACTTC

j_gene: TRBJ2-5
d_gene: TRBD1
abundance: .
v_gene: TRBV4-2
CDR3aa: CASSQAGGQGQETQYF
CDR3nt: TGTGCCAGCAGCCAAGCTGGAGGACAGGGTCAAGAGACCCAGTACTTC

j_gene: TRBJ2-7
d_gene: .
abundance: .
v_gene: TRBV7-6
CDR3aa: CASSLADGSSYEQYF
CDR3nt: TGTGCCAGCAGCTTAGCCGACGGGAGCTCCTACGAGCAGTACTTC

j_gene: TRBJ2-7
d_gene: .
abundance: .
v_gene: TRBV11-1
CDR3aa: CASSWERRGHEQYF
CDR3nt: TGTGCCAGCAGCTGGGAGCGGAGAGGCCACGAGCAGTACTTC

j_gene: TRBJ1-5
d_gene: TRBD1
abundance: .
v_gene: TRBV12-3/TRBV12-4
CDR3aa: CASRTTGTGLQPQHF
CDR3nt: TGTGCCAGCAGAACCACTGGGACAGGGCTTCAGCCCCAGCATTTT

j_gene: TRBJ1-1
d_gene: .
abundance: few
v_gene: TRBV7-2
CDR3aa: CASSLAQVRNTEAFF
CDR3nt: TGTGCCAGCAGCTTAGCCCAGGTTCGGAACACTGAAGCTTTCTTT

j_gene: TRBJ2-3
d_gene: TRBD2
abundance: once
v_gene: TRBV4-1
CDR3aa: CASRLAGDSDTQYF
CDR3nt: TGCGCCAGTCGACTAGCGGGAGATTCAGATACGCAGTATTTT

j_gene: TRBJ1-4
d_gene: TRBD1
abundance: few
v_gene: TRBV9
CDR3aa: CASSLGQAINEKLFF
CDR3nt: TGTGCCAGCAGCCTGGGACAGGCGATTAATGAAAAACTGTTTTTT

j_gene: TRBJ2-1
d_gene: TRBD1
abundance: .
v_gene: TRBV20-1
CDR3aa: CSATPGQGYNEQFF
CDR3nt: TGCAGTGCTACTCCGGGACAGGGATACAATGAGCAGTTCTTC

j_gene: TRBJ2-1
d_gene: .
abundance: .
v_gene: TRBV19
CDR3aa: CASSSARYNEQFF
CDR3nt: TGTGCCAGTAGTAGCGCCCGGTACAATGAGCAGTTCTTC

j_gene: TRBJ2-3
d_gene: TRBD2
abundance: .
v_gene: TRBV28
CDR3aa: CASKSPAGGYTDTQYF
CDR3nt: TGTGCCAGCAAGTCCCCAGCGGGAGGCTACACAGATACGCAGTATTTT

j_gene: TRBJ2-3
d_gene: TRBD1
abundance: .
v_gene: TRBV27
CDR3aa: CASSFIGTGLGDTQYF
CDR3nt: TGTGCCAGCAGTTTCATAGGGACAGGTCTGGGAGATACGCAGTATTTT

j_gene: TRBJ1-1
d_gene: .
abundance: .
v_gene: TRBV4-2
CDR3aa: CASSQGAGQQNTEAFF
CDR3nt: TGTGCCAGCAGCCAAGGGGCCGGGCAGCAGAACACTGAAGCTTTCTTT

j_gene: TRBJ1-6
d_gene: .
abundance: .
v_gene: TRBV20-1
CDR3aa: CSARGGSSWNSPLHF
CDR3nt: TGCAGTGCTAGAGGGGGGTCTTCTTGGAATTCACCCCTCCACTTT

j_gene: TRBJ2-6
d_gene: .
abundance: .
v_gene: TRBV11-1
CDR3aa: CASSPGLNSGANVLTF
CDR3nt: TGTGCCAGCAGCCCGGGTCTGAATTCTGGGGCCAACGTCCTGACTTTC

j_gene: TRBJ2-7
d_gene: .
abundance: .
v_gene: TRBV14
CDR3aa: CASSQEFWGGEQYF
CDR3nt: TGTGCCAGCAGCCAAGAGTTTTGGGGTGGCGAGCAGTACTTC

j_gene: TRBJ2-1
d_gene: .
abundance: .
v_gene: TRBV20-1
CDR3aa: CSASPLAYEQFF
CDR3nt: TGCAGTGCTAGCCCACTAGCCTATGAGCAGTTCTTC

j_gene: TRBJ2-5
d_gene: TRBD1
abundance: few
v_gene: TRBV11-2
CDR3aa: CASSKLWTGQETQYF
CDR3nt: TGTGCCAGCAGCAAGCTGTGGACAGGTCAAGAGACCCAGTACTTC